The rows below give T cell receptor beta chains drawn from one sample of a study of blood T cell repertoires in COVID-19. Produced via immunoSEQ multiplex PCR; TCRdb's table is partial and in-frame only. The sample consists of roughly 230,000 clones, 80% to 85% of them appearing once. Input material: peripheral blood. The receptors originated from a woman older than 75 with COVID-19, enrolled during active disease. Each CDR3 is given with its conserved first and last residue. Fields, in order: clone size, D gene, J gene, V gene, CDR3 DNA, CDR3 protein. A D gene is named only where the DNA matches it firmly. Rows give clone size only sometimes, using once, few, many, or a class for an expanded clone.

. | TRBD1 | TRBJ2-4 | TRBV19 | TGTGCCAGTAGTATGGGGACAGGGACCAAAAACATTCAGTACTTC | CASSMGTGTKNIQYF
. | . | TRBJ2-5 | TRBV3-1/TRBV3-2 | TGTGCCAGCAGCCAAACCCGACAGGCCATGGGGACCCAGTACTTC | CASSQTRQAMGTQYF
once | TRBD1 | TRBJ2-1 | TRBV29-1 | TGCAGCGTTGAGCCTATTTCCCGGGACAGAAATGAGCAGTTCTTC | CSVEPISRDRNEQFF
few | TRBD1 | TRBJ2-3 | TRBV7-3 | TGTGCCAGCAGCTCTCAACAGGGGAACACGCAGTATTTT | CASSSQQGNTQYF
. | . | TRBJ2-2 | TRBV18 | TGTGCCAGCTCTCCCCTGAGAACAGGCCCTATTGACACCGGGGAGCTGTTTTTT | CASSPLRTGPIDTGELFF
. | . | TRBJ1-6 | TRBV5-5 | TGTGCCAGCAGCCGAACAGTTACGGACTATAATTCACCCCTCCACTTT | CASSRTVTDYNSPLHF
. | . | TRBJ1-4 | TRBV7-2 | TGTGCCAGCAGCTTTCAGGGTTCAACTAATGAAAAACTGTTTTTT | CASSFQGSTNEKLFF
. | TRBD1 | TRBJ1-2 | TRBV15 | TGTGCCACCAGCAGAGTGACAGGGCCTGGTGAGGGCTACACCTTC | CATSRVTGPGEGYTF
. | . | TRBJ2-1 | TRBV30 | TGTGCCTGGAGTGGATACAGTGAGAGTGAGCAGTTCTTC | CAWSGYSESEQFF
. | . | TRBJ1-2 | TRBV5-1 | TGCGCCAGCAGCTTCAGGTCAGGGTGGAATGGCTACACCTTC | CASSFRSGWNGYTF
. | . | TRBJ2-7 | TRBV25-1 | TGTGCCAGCAGTGAAGTTAGAGGGATAGGGTACGAGCAGTACTTC | CASSEVRGIGYEQYF
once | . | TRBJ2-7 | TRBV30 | TGTGCCTGGAGTGTCGGGGGAGCGACCTACGAGCAGTACTTC | CAWSVGGATYEQYF
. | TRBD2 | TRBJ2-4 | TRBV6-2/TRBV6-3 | TGTGCCAGCAGTTACCCTACACTAGCGGGGGGACTTTTAGCCAAAAACATTCAGTACTTC | CASSYPTLAGGLLAKNIQYF
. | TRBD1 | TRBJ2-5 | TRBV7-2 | TGTGCCAGCAGCTTAGTTAGCTCCTTGACAGGGGCTCTCCAAGAGACCCAGTACTTC | CASSLVSSLTGALQETQYF
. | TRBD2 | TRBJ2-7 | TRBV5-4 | TGTGCCAGCAGCCCCGGACTAGCGCCCTACGAGCAGTACTTC | CASSPGLAPYEQYF
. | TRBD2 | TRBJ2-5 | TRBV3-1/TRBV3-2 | TGTGCCAGCAGCCAAGGAAATAGCGGGGAGTACTTC | CASSQGNSGEYF
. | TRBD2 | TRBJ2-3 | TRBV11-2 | TGTGCCAGCAGCTTAGTCGGACTAGCGGGGAATACAGATACGCAGTATTTT | CASSLVGLAGNTDTQYF
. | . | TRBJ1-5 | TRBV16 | TGTGCCAGCGTCCAGGGGACGGGCAATCAGCCCCAGCATTTT | CASVQGTGNQPQHF
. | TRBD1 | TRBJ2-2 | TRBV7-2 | TGTGCCAGCAGCTTACAAGCACAGGGGGGCACCGGGGAGCTGTTTTTT | CASSLQAQGGTGELFF
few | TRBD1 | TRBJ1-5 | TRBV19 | TGTGCCAGTAGCCGCCTCCAGGGGGCAGAGCCCCAGCATTTT | CASSRLQGAEPQHF
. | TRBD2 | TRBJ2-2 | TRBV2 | TGTGCCAGCAGAAGTGGCGGGGGTATTCACACCGGGGAGCTGTTTTTT | CASRSGGGIHTGELFF
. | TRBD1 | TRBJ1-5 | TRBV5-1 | TGCGCCAGCAGCGCCGGACAGGGCAATCAGCCCCAGCATTTT | CASSAGQGNQPQHF
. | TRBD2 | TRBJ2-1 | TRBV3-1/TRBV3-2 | TGTGCCAGCAGGAACGGGGGGGGAGCCTACAATGAGCAGTTCTTC | CASRNGGGAYNEQFF
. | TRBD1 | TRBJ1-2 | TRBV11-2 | TGTGCCAGCAGCTCCGGGACAGGGGGTAAAGGCTACACCTTC | CASSSGTGGKGYTF
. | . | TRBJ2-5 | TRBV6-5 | TGTGCCAGCAGTCCAAACCCTCGGGAGACCCAGTACTTC | CASSPNPRETQYF
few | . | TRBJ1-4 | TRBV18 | TGTGCCAGCTCACAGACAGGAAGTGGTGAAAAACTGTTTTTT | CASSQTGSGEKLFF
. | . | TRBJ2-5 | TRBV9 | TGTGCCAGCAGCGTAGGGCCGGAGACCCAGTACTTC | CASSVGPETQYF
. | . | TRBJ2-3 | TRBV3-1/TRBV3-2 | TGTGCCAGCAGCCTATTCTTTTCCGGGACAGATACGCAGTATTTT | CASSLFFSGTDTQYF
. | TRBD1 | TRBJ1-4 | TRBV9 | TGTGCCAGCAGCGTAGAGGAGGGGGCGACTAATGAAAAACTGTTTTTT | CASSVEEGATNEKLFF
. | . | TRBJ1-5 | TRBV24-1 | TGTGCCACCAGAAAACAGGGCCCTAATCAGCCCCAGCATTTT | CATRKQGPNQPQHF
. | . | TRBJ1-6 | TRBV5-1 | TGCGCCAGCAGCTCCGGGGGGCTTGGTAATTCACCCCTCCACTTT | CASSSGGLGNSPLHF
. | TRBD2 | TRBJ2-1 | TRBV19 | TGTGCCAGTAGTATAACCTCGGTATTAGCGGGGGGGCGGAATGAGCAGTTCTTC | CASSITSVLAGGRNEQFF
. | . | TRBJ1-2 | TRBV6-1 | TGTGCCAGCAGTGCCTATGGACAGCCCTCTGGCTATGGCTACACCTTC | CASSAYGQPSGYGYTF
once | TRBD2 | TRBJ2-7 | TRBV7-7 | TGTGCCAGCAGCCACCCGGGGGGCGAGCAGTACTTC | CASSHPGGEQYF
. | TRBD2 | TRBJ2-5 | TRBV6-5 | TGTGCCAGCAGTATCGGGACTAGCGGGGTCGAGACCCAGTACTTC | CASSIGTSGVETQYF
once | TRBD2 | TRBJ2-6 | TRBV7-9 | TGTGCCTCCGGGGGGTCCTCTGGGGCCAACGTCCTGACTTTC | CASGGSSGANVLTF
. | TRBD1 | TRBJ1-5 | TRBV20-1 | TGCAGTGCTAGTTGGGACAGGGAAAAGGCCCAGCATTTT | CSASWDREKAQHF
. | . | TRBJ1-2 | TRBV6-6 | TGTGCCAGCAGTTACTCAGGCGACAGCTACAGCTATGGCTACACCTTC | CASSYSGDSYSYGYTF
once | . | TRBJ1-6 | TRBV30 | TGTGCCTGGACCTTGCGGGGCCAAAATTCACCCCTCCACTTT | CAWTLRGQNSPLHF
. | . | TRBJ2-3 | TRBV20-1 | TGCAGTGCATTTGGGCTGGGTACGCAGTATTTT | CSAFGLGTQYF
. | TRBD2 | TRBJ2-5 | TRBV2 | TGTGCCAGCAGTGGAGTAGCGGGGGGGCTGGAGACCCAGTACTTC | CASSGVAGGLETQYF
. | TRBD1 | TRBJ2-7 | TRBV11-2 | TGTGCCAGCAGCCCCCGCCTACAGGGGTACTACGAGCAGTACTTC | CASSPRLQGYYEQYF
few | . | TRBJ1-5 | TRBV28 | TGTGCCAGCAGGGCAACGGGACACTTCAGTCCCCAGCATTTT | CASRATGHFSPQHF
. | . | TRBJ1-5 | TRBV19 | TGTGCCAGTAGTATAGATCTCAGGGTGGCCCATCAGCCCCAGCATTTT | CASSIDLRVAHQPQHF
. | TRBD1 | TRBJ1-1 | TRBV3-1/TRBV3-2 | TGTGCCAGCAGCCAAGGACAGGGGAGAGAAGCTTTCTTT | CASSQGQGREAFF
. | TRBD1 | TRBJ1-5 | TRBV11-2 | TGTGCCAGCAGCGAGGGACAGCTAAATCAGCCCCAGCATTTT | CASSEGQLNQPQHF
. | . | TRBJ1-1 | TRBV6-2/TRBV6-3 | TGTGCCAGCAGTAACGCCCGGCTGGGGGCGAACACTGAAGCTTTCTTT | CASSNARLGANTEAFF
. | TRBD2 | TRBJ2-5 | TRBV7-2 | TGTGCCAGCAGCTGGGGACTAGCGGGGGTCCAAGAGACCCAGTACTTC | CASSWGLAGVQETQYF